The 27 T cell receptor beta chains listed next were all sequenced from one sample in a study of T cells after yellow fever vaccination. TCRdb reprocessed the 5' RACE reads with MiXCR, giving one entry per CDR3 protein. This table has roughly 500,000 distinct CDR3 sequences, roughly 21% appearing once. This specimen was PBMCs, taken 15 days after the yellow fever booster vaccination. The receptor source for this set is a man aged 25 to 40 who received the YFV17D yellow fever vaccine.

The chain combines TRBV7-2 with TRBJ2-7; D may be TRBD2 (6 bases). CDR3 size: 13 residues. Per the germline V gene, CDR1 is SGHTA and CDR2 is FQGNSA. Trimming took off 4 bases at V and 4 bases at J, with 11 bases between the two ends. This CDR3 reads CASSSVADYEQYF. The CDR3, as DNA: TGTGCCAGCAGCTCCGTAGCGGATTACGAGCAGTACTTC.

The J gene is TRBJ2-3, the V gene TRBV9, with D possibly being TRBD1 (6 bases). In germline, CDR1 is SGDLS, CDR2 YYNGEE. The CDR3 length is 15 residues. The ends were cut back, 4 bases at V and 5 bases at J, with 17 bases in the middle. The DNA for the CDR3 is TGTGCCAGCAGCCCGAGGGCAGGGGCGGTAGATACGCAGTATTTT. It codes for CASSPRAGAVDTQYF.

The genes are TRBV7-9 and TRBJ2-7; 8 bases agree with TRBD2. The CDR3 is made up of 13 amino acids. With 10 bases clipped from V and 6 bases from J, the junction kept 11 bases outside the gene matches. The germline gives CDR1 SEHNR, CDR2 FQNEAQ (reference sequence). The CDR3 region is CATGRGGSVEQYF. CDR3 DNA: TGTGCCACCGGCCGGGGGGGGAGTGTCGAGCAGTACTTC.

The CDR3 sequence is CASSYSVGQGSPTDTQYF. The CDR3 DNA sequence: TGTGCCAGCAGTTACTCTGTGGGACAGGGAAGTCCCACAGATACGCAGTATTTT. This rearrangement joins TRBV6-5 to TRBJ2-3, with TRBD1 identical over 9 bases. Germline lookup yields CDR1 MNHEY and CDR2 SVGAGI. This CDR3 spans 18 amino acids. V gave up 0 bases and J gave up 2 bases; unmatched junction bases: 9.

J is TRBJ2-1 and V is TRBV3-1; a possible D gene is TRBD2 (5 bases). The CDR3 sequence is 16 residues long. The ends were cut back, 0 bases at V and 6 bases at J, with 15 bases in the middle. Germline assignment: CDR1 LGHDT and CDR2 YNNKEL (reference sequence). The CDR3 reads CASSQDGGTYSNEQFF. The CDR3, as DNA: TGTGCCAGCAGCCAAGATGGAGGCACGTACAGCAATGAGCAGTTCTTC.

The V and J genes are TRBV19 and TRBJ1-2; D may be TRBD1 (5 bases). Germline V gives CDR1 LNHDA, CDR2 SQIVND (reference sequence). The CDR3 is 16 amino acids. V was shortened by 3 bases and J by 5 bases, with 19 bases between the two germline ends. CDR3 sequence: CASSIGRGWSEYGYTF. CDR3 DNA: TGTGCCAGTAGTATCGGACGGGGGTGGAGTGAGTATGGCTACACCTTC. Combining the CDR3 with reference TRBV19 and TRBJ1-2 gives the whole variable domain DGGITQSPKYLFRKEGQNVTLSCEQNLNHDAMYWYRQDPGQGLRLIYYSQIVNDFQKGDIAEGYSVSREKKESFPLTVTSAQKNPTAFYLCASSIGRGWSEYGYTFGSGTRLTVV.

This clonotype was found a few times. V and J are TRBV5-5 and TRBJ2-1; 7 nucleotides align to TRBD2. The V gene end was trimmed by 4 bases and the J gene end by 0 bases; junction bases not matched to a gene: 7. CDR3 length: 16 amino acids. Germline-derived CDR1 and CDR2 are SGHKS and YYEKEE (reference sequence). The CDR3 loop is CASSRTSDPSYNEQFF. In nucleotides, the CDR3 is TGTGCCAGCAGCAGAACTAGCGACCCCTCCTACAATGAGCAGTTCTTC.

The chain has TRBV7-9 and TRBJ1-3, with a weak D call TRBD1 (6 bases). V was shortened by 4 bases and J by 3 bases, with 10 bases between the two germline ends. The germline CDR1 and CDR2 sequences are SEHNR and FQNEAQ (reference sequence). The CDR3 extends over 14 amino acids. The CDR3 nucleotides are TGTGCCAGCAGCTCTACAGGGATTGGAAACACCATATATTTT. This sequence encodes CASSSTGIGNTIYF.

V is TRBV24-1 and J is TRBJ2-1, with 9 nucleotides matching TRBD2. The CDR3 length is 16 residues. CDR1 is KGHDR, CDR2 SFDVKD, per germline. Unmatched junction bases numbered 10, after V lost 6 bases and J lost 5 bases. The CDR3 reads CATSPGRLAVDNEQFF. The CDR3, as DNA: TGTGCCACCAGTCCCGGAAGACTAGCGGTGGACAATGAGCAGTTCTTC.

Only a few counts were recorded for this clonotype. The chain has TRBV29-1 and TRBJ2-2; 7 positions match TRBD2. Trimming at V came to 4 bases and at J to 6 bases, leaving 8 bases not matched to a gene. CDR1 is SQVTM and CDR2 is ANQGSEA in the germline V gene. The CDR3 sequence is 14 residues long. This chain's CDR3 is CSVGGTTRSGELFF. CDR3 in DNA: TGCAGCGTTGGAGGGACTACTCGGTCCGGGGAGCTGTTTTTT.

V is TRBV18 and J is TRBJ2-7; 8 positions match TRBD1. CDR3 length equals 17 residues. V was clipped by 0 bases and J by 6 bases; unmatched bases: 13. Germline assignment: CDR1 KGHSH and CDR2 LQKENI. The CDR3 DNA reads as TGTGCCAGCTCACCACCGACAGGGGAATCGCCTACTGGCGAGCAGTACTTC. This encodes CASSPPTGESPTGEQYF.

This clonotype occurred a few times. CDR3 sequence (DNA): TGCGCCAGCAGTCTGGTTGGGGGACAGTCCTACAATGAGCAGTTCTTC. Protein product: CASSLVGGQSYNEQFF. This chain uses TRBV5-1 with TRBJ2-1; TRBD1 matches 7 bases. Germline lookup yields CDR1 SGHRS and CDR2 YFSETQ. V lost 5 bases and J lost 1; bases outside the gene matches: 9. The CDR3 is 16 amino acids. The whole variable domain, remainder taken from reference TRBV5-1 and TRBJ2-1, is KAGVTQTPRYLIKTRGQQVTLSCSPISGHRSVSWYQQTPGQGLQFLFEYFSETQRNKGNFPGRFSGRQFSNSRSEMNVSTLELGDSALYLCASSLVGGQSYNEQFFGPGTRLTVL.

The rearrangement uses TRBV7-2 and TRBJ2-3, with 7 bases that match TRBD2. This CDR3 comprises 16 residues. The junction had 5 bases not matched to a gene; V was cut back by 2 bases and J by 0 bases. Germline V CDR1 and CDR2: SGHTA, FQGNSA. Here the CDR3 reads CASSLTPSGSTDTQYF. The CDR3 DNA reads TGTGCCAGCAGCTTAACGCCTAGCGGTAGCACAGATACGCAGTATTTT.

This clonotype has more than one count but fewer than ten. V and J are TRBV11-2 and TRBJ2-1; D ambiguous. The germline CDR1 and CDR2 sequences are SGHAT and FQNNGV. Trimming shortened V by 0 bases and J by 3 bases, and 21 bases separated the two germline ends. The CDR3 has 19 residues. The CDR3 spells CASSLDSPSKVGYYNEQFF. For the CDR3, the DNA is TGTGCCAGCAGCTTAGATAGTCCTTCAAAAGTCGGGTACTACAATGAGCAGTTCTTC.

The chain uses TRBV20-1 and TRBJ2-4, with D maybe TRBD1 (6 bases). The V gene's germline CDR1 is DFQATT and CDR2 SNEGSKA (reference sequence). The CDR3 is 15 residues long. Between the trimmed V and J ends, which lost 6 bases and 0 bases, there was a span of 15 bases. The CDR3 DNA reads as TGCAGTGCAGCACAGGGTGGCTTAGCCAAAAACATTCAGTACTTC. Amino acid sequence: CSAAQGGLAKNIQYF.

This clonotype was counted once. V usage is TRBV12-3 or TRBV12-4 and J usage is TRBJ2-3; TRBD1 aligns across 11 bases. J lost 2 bases, V lost 10 bases, and 8 bases had no gene match. The CDR3 length is 15 residues. Here the CDR3 reads CAISDRGRFTDTQYF. CDR3 in DNA: TGTGCCATCTCGGACAGGGGGCGCTTCACAGATACGCAGTATTTT.

The genes are TRBV5-1 and TRBJ2-7; 9 bases map to TRBD1. J gave up 3 bases and V 2 bases, and 6 bases lay outside the gene matches. There are 15 residues in the CDR3. Germline CDR1 is SGHRS and CDR2 is YFSETQ. CDR3 DNA sequence: TGCGCCAGCAGCTTCACAGGGGGCGGGTTCTACGAGCAGTACTTC. This sequence encodes CASSFTGGGFYEQYF.

The chain recombines TRBV12-3 or TRBV12-4 with TRBJ2-7, with 7 bases identical to TRBD2. Trimming removed 2 bases from V and 2 bases from J; junction bases left unmatched: 3. This CDR3 is 14 amino acids long. This chain's CDR3 is CASSLFAGAYEQYF. CDR3 nucleotide sequence: TGTGCCAGCAGTTTATTCGCGGGAGCCTACGAGCAGTACTTC.

This clonotype was detected only a few times. Written as DNA, the CDR3 is TGCGCCAGCCAATGGGCGGGAAGCTCCTACAATGAGCAGTTCTTC. Amino acids: CASQWAGSSYNEQFF. The chain combines TRBV10-2 with TRBJ2-1, with a tentative D call TRBD2 (6 bases). The V and J ends lost 8 bases and 0 bases respectively, with 14 bases between them. Germline V gene sequence: CDR1 WSHSY, CDR2 SAAADI. This CDR3 is built from 15 residues.

This clonotype turned up a few times. The gene calls are TRBV5-1 and TRBJ2-2; weak D call: TRBD1 (6 bases). Trimming left V 2 bases short and J 6 bases short, with 11 bases between. CDR3 length: 14 amino acids. Germline lookup yields CDR1 SGHRS and CDR2 YFSETQ. For the CDR3, the DNA is TGCGCCAGCAGCTTACAGGGATCGGCCGGGGAGCTGTTTTTT. This codes for CASSLQGSAGELFF.

This clonotype was detected only a few times. This sequence joins TRBV29-1 and TRBJ2-2; D not certain. The ends were cut back, 7 bases at V and 2 bases at J, with 8 bases in the middle. The CDR3 has 12 amino acids. Germline CDR1 SQVTM, CDR2 ANQGSEA. CDR3 region: CSASLNTGELFF. For the CDR3, the DNA is TGCAGCGCCTCCCTCAACACCGGGGAGCTGTTTTTT.

The rearrangement joins TRBV12-3 or TRBV12-4 to TRBJ2-7, with a weak D call TRBD1 (7 bases). The CDR3 has 14 amino acids. Trimming took off 5 bases at V and 5 bases at J, with 16 bases between the two ends. CDR3 DNA sequence: TGTGCCAGCAGTGCGGGACAGTCCCACCACGAGCAGTACTTC. Translated: CASSAGQSHHEQYF.

This clonotype was seen a handful of times. CDR3 sequence reads: CSAAQAEETQYF. The CDR3 DNA sequence: TGCAGTGCGGCACAGGCTGAAGAGACCCAGTACTTC. This rearrangement joins TRBV20-1 to TRBJ2-5; a possible D gene is TRBD1 (5 bases). Germline V gene sequence: CDR1 DFQATT, CDR2 SNEGSKA (reference sequence). This CDR3 is 12 amino acids long. The V end was cut by 6 bases, the J end by 3 bases, with 11 bases between.

This rearrangement joins TRBV20-1 to TRBJ2-7; D possibly corresponds to TRBD1 (6 bases). V lost 0 bases and J 7 bases, leaving 19 bases between the germline ends. Germline V gene data show CDR1 as DFQATT and CDR2 as SNEGSKA (reference sequence). CDR3 length equals 15 residues. The CDR3: CSARDQGPPSREQYF. Here the CDR3 DNA reads TGCAGTGCTAGAGATCAGGGGCCGCCGTCGCGGGAGCAGTACTTC.

This chain connects TRBV27 to TRBJ1-2; D call uncertain. The CDR3 spans 13 residues. CDR1 is MNHEY and CDR2 is SMNVEV in the germline V gene (reference sequence). Trimming pared 5 bases from V and 3 bases from J, leaving 10 bases between. CDR3 coding DNA: TGTGCCAGCAGTGGAGGTCAGGACTATGGCTACACCTTC. It encodes CASSGGQDYGYTF.

The chain carries TRBV20-1 and TRBJ2-7; TRBD2 is a possible D gene (5 bases). The germline V gene has CDR1 DFQATT and CDR2 SNEGSKA (reference sequence). The V end lost 3 bases, the J end lost 0 bases, and 9 bases lay between the germline ends. CDR3 length equals 13 residues. The CDR3 bases are TGCAGTGCTAGGCACGGGAACTCCTACGAGCAGTACTTC. Encoded protein: CSARHGNSYEQYF.

V and J are TRBV10-1 and TRBJ2-5; 9 bases match TRBD1. Per germline, CDR1 WNHNN and CDR2 SYGVQD (reference sequence). After removal of 0 bases from V and 5 bases from J, the junction contained 4 bases not matched to a gene. The CDR3 loop spans 15 amino acids. The DNA for the CDR3 is TGCGCCAGCAGTGAGTCGGGGACAGGGAAGGAGACCCAGTACTTC. Translation gives CASSESGTGKETQYF.